One and the same sample provided the 29 T cell receptor beta chains below, sequenced in a study of CXCR3-negative and CXCR3-positive naive CD8 T cells. All TRB cDNA libraries came from 5' RACE performed with UMI labels. TCRdb re-called the 5' RACE reads, yielding one record per CDR3 amino acid sequence without DNA. The table lists about 40,000 distinct CDR3 sequences. Material for sequencing was memory CD8+ T cells from blood. The receptors derive from a human donor in good health. Some clones in this sample may be carry-over from other donors' samples.

The chain couples TRBV14 to TRBJ2-4; TCRdb's D gene call, TRBD1, goes unchecked for lack of DNA. This CDR3 spans 16 amino acids. Germline CDR1 reads SGHDN; CDR2 reads FVKESK. The CDR3 here is CASSPTQGLAKNIQYF.

This clonotype is deemed medium-sized by its frequency. The V and J genes are TRBV7-6 and TRBJ2-7; checking the TCRdb D call of TRBD1 is not possible without DNA. Germline lookup yields CDR1 SGHVS and CDR2 FNYEAQ. The CDR3 consists of 19 residues. This CDR3 is CASSARGASVSLNSYEQYF. Full variable domain (rest looked up from reference TRBV7-6 and TRBJ2-7): GAGVSQSPRYKVTKRGQDVALRCDPISGHVSLYWYRQALGQGPEFLTYFNYEAQQDKSGLPNDRFSAERPEGSISTLTIQRTEQRDSAMYRCASSARGASVSLNSYEQYFGPGTRLTVT.

CDR3 loop: CASSYSRPGGRYNEQFF. The chain couples TRBV6-2 or TRBV6-3 to TRBJ2-1; as DNA is missing, the TRBD1 call by TCRdb cannot be tested. CDR1 is MNHEY and CDR2 is SVGEGT in the germline V gene. CDR3 length: 17 amino acids.

The chain links TRBV29-1 to TRBJ2-7; the TCRdb call, TRBD1, lacks DNA for checking. The CDR3 is made up of 16 amino acids. In germline, CDR1 is SQVTM, CDR2 ANQGSEA. The CDR3 region is CSVESWVPGSSYEQYF.

V gene TRBV5-1 combines with J gene TRBJ2-7. Germline V gene sequence: CDR1 SGHRS, CDR2 YFSETQ. The CDR3 is made up of 11 amino acids. The CDR3 region is CASSLGIEQYF.

The chain employs TRBV29-1 and TRBJ1-1; the D gene TCRdb calls, TRBD1, cannot be checked with no DNA. This CDR3 region has 11 residues. Germline loops: CDR1 SQVTM, CDR2 ANQGSEA. The CDR3 region is CSVVRGTEAFF.

This chain uses TRBV20-1 with TRBJ2-7. The CDR3 has 13 amino acids. CDR1 is DFQATT and CDR2 is SNEGSKA in the germline V gene (reference sequence). Here the CDR3 reads CSARASAEYEQYF.

The chain carries TRBV7-6 and TRBJ1-2. The germline gives CDR1 SGHVS, CDR2 FNYEAQ. The CDR3 is 15 residues long. CDR3 amino acids: CASSLEAVKDYGYTF. Combining the CDR3 with reference TRBV7-6 and TRBJ1-2 gives the whole variable domain GAGVSQSPRYKVTKRGQDVALRCDPISGHVSLYWYRQALGQGPEFLTYFNYEAQQDKSGLPNDRFSAERPEGSISTLTIQRTEQRDSAMYRCASSLEAVKDYGYTFGSGTRLTVV.

The chain combines TRBV29-1 with TRBJ1-1. Per the germline V gene, CDR1 is SQVTM and CDR2 is ANQGSEA. The CDR3 consists of 13 residues. CDR3 region: CSASGLPNTEAFF.

The rearrangement uses TRBV29-1 and TRBJ2-3; the TRBD1 assignment by TCRdb is unverifiable without DNA. Germline CDR1 is SQVTM and CDR2 is ANQGSEA. The CDR3 consists of 15 residues. The CDR3 region is CSVEETGEITDTQYF.

This chain joins TRBV28 and TRBJ2-3; TCRdb proposes TRBD2, but this gene call is untestable without DNA. The CDR3 sequence is 11 residues long. The germline V gene has CDR1 MDHEN and CDR2 SYDVKM. The CDR3 loop reads CASNGERTQYF.

The genes are TRBV7-8 and TRBJ2-3; TCRdb picks TRBD2, but there is no DNA to check that call. This CDR3 contains 17 residues. Germline V lookup: CDR1 SGHVS, CDR2 FQNEAQ. CDR3 amino acids: CASSSPIAGGPTDTQYF.

CDR3 sequence: CSAQYTNTEAFF. The chain links TRBV20-1 to TRBJ1-1. The CDR3 is 12 residues long. Germline CDR1 is DFQATT and CDR2 is SNEGSKA (reference sequence).

V is TRBV5-1 and J is TRBJ2-2; TCRdb gives TRBD1 as the D gene, but with no DNA this cannot be confirmed. CDR3 size: 15 residues. Germline loops: CDR1 SGHRS, CDR2 YFSETQ. CDR3 sequence: CASDLTAQGTGELFF.

The chain carries TRBV21-1 and TRBJ1-5; TCRdb's assignment of TRBD1 cannot be checked, as there is no DNA. TRBV21-1 corresponds to a pseudogene. The CDR3 runs 16 residues. This CDR3 is CASSKVTGMGNQPQHF.

This chain uses TRBV29-1 with TRBJ1-2; TCRdb picks TRBD1, but there is no DNA to check that call. Germline CDR1 is SQVTM and CDR2 is ANQGSEA. This CDR3 spans 13 amino acids. CDR3 residues: CSVEDGPDYGYTF.

This rearrangement joins TRBV29-1 to TRBJ2-7. This CDR3 contains 11 residues. Germline lookup yields CDR1 SQVTM and CDR2 ANQGSEA. CDR3 in amino acids: CSVGYRVEQYF.

The V gene is TRBV5-1, the J gene TRBJ1-6. Germline V gene data show CDR1 as SGHRS and CDR2 as YFSETQ. The CDR3 is 15 residues long. The CDR3 sequence is CASSLEIDGDSPLHF.

The CDR3 reads CASSLDAAYEQYF. The rearrangement joins TRBV7-8 to TRBJ2-7. CDR3 size: 13 residues. Germline V CDR1 and CDR2: SGHVS, FQNEAQ.

The chain combines TRBV12-3 or TRBV12-4 with TRBJ2-1. The CDR3 loop spans 15 amino acids. The CDR3 sequence is CASKEDGSSYNEQFF.

CDR3 sequence reads: CASSVGGAGIRETQYF. This rearrangement joins TRBV9 to TRBJ2-5; TCRdb's D call, TRBD1, is unchecked because there is no DNA. CDR1 and CDR2 from the germline V gene are SGDLS and YYNGEE. CDR3 size: 16 residues.

The J gene is TRBJ2-7, the V gene TRBV7-2; TCRdb names TRBD1, which stays unverified in the absence of DNA. Germline-derived CDR1 and CDR2 are SGHTA and FQGNSA. This CDR3 is built from 16 residues. The CDR3 region is CASSWRRAGGFYEQYF.

The rearrangement links TRBV29-1 to TRBJ1-1. The CDR3 runs 11 residues. The germline gives CDR1 SQVTM, CDR2 ANQGSEA. CDR3 residues: CSTWVGTEAFF.

The chain links TRBV7-9 to TRBJ1-2; the D gene TCRdb calls, TRBD1, cannot be checked with no DNA. Germline V gene data show CDR1 as SEHNR and CDR2 as FQNEAQ (reference sequence). The CDR3 length is 18 residues. CDR3 amino acids: CASSPTLGASGSNYGYTF.

The rearrangement joins TRBV23-1 to TRBJ2-1; TCRdb lists TRBD1, though no DNA is available to test this call. TRBV23-1 is an open reading frame whose function is uncertain. This CDR3 has 17 residues. This CDR3 is CASSRNIRDRAYNEQFF.

This chain connects TRBV29-1 to TRBJ2-1; without DNA, the TCRdb call of TRBD1 cannot be checked. Germline-derived CDR1 and CDR2 are SQVTM and ANQGSEA. The length of the CDR3 is 12 residues. CDR3 sequence reads: CSVRGTNNEQFF.

This chain uses TRBV6-1 with TRBJ2-6; TCRdb proposes TRBD1, but this gene call is untestable without DNA. This CDR3 comprises 19 residues. Germline CDR1 reads MNHNS; CDR2 reads SASEGT. The CDR3 loop reads CASSDPLGGGDSGANVLTF.

The CDR3: CSAISRGGIYEQYF. The chain joins TRBV20-1 to TRBJ2-7; TCRdb names TRBD1, which stays unverified in the absence of DNA. The CDR3 is 14 residues long. CDR1 is DFQATT, CDR2 SNEGSKA, per germline (reference sequence).

J is TRBJ2-2 and V is TRBV7-6; the D call of TRBD1 rests on TCRdb alone, since no DNA is present to check it. This CDR3 comprises 14 residues. Per germline, CDR1 SGHVS and CDR2 FNYEAQ. The CDR3: CASRTQGAGGELFF. The full variable domain, in which reference TRBV7-6 and TRBJ2-2 provide the parts outside the CDR3, is GAGVSQSPRYKVTKRGQDVALRCDPISGHVSLYWYRQALGQGPEFLTYFNYEAQQDKSGLPNDRFSAERPEGSISTLTIQRTEQRDSAMYRCASRTQGAGGELFFGEGSRLTVL.